The sequence of this TCR beta chain was determined in a study of blood T cell repertoires in COVID-19. In the study overall: Spain, Italy and the United States supplied samples that represented acute and convalescent COVID-19. From T cells, B-cell-depleted T cells, or PBMCs came the material, which was cDNA or gDNA.

As processed by the authors: From reference gene primer amplification, estimates of nucleated cell counts were derived. Repertoires were generated with immunoSEQ multiplex PCR, while TCRdb's copy carries only in-frame clones and drops some. Clone size and V and J calls were adopted from that table, with D and trimming inferred from the DNA. The table includes roughly 32,000 clones, around 75% detected once. Material for sequencing was peripheral blood. The TCR sequence derives from a man older than 75 with active or convalescent COVID-19.

The CDR3 DNA sequence: TGTGCCAGCAGCTCAGGACTAGCGGGAGCTTATACGCAGTATTTT. As protein: CASSSGLAGAYTQYF. This chain joins TRBV7-6 and TRBJ2-3; 13 bases agree with TRBD2. The CDR3 consists of 15 residues. CDR1 and CDR2 (germline): SGHVS, FNYEAQ. The J segment lost 7 bases and the V segment lost 4 bases, leaving 5 bases of the junction unmatched.